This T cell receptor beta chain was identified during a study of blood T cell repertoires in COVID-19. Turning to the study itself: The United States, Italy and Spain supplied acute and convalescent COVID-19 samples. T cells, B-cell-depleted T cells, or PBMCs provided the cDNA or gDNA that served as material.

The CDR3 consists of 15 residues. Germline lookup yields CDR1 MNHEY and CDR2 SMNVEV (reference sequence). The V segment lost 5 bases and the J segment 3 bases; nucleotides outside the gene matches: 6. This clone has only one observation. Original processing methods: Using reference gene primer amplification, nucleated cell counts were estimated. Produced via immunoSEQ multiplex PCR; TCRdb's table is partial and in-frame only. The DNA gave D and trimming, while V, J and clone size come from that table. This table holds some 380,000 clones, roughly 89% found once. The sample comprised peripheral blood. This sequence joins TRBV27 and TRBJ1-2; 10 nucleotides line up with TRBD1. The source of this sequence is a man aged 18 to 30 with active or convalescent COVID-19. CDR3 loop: CASSKGQGRHYGYTF. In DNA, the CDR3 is TGTGCCAGCAGTAAGGGACAGGGGCGCCACTATGGCTACACCTTC.